A single sample gave rise to the 18 T cell receptor beta chains below, sequenced in a study of monozygotic twins with inflammatory bowel disease (dated by TCRdb to between 2017 and 2020). Receptors were amplified or captured by 5' RACE. TCRdb lists the instrument as Illumina HiSeq 2500. TCRdb reprocessed the raw reads; every CDR3 protein sequence is a single record, and DNA is not supplied. The table for this sample lists under 200,000 distinct CDR3 sequences. Jointly, the top ten make up 2.5% to 3% of the sample. What was sequenced was blood. These TCRs come from a human donor with ulcerative colitis or Crohn's disease, or a healthy co-twin of an affected twin (not recorded which).

This chain uses TRBV2 with TRBJ1-2. CDR3 length equals 17 residues. Germline V gene sequence: CDR1 SNHLY, CDR2 FYNNEI. The CDR3 here is CASSPSGTALVGRGYTF.

The chain combines TRBV7-9 with TRBJ1-3; with no DNA, the TCRdb D assignment of TRBD1 cannot be verified. The length of the CDR3 is 14 residues. Germline V gene sequence: CDR1 SEHNR, CDR2 FQNEAQ (reference sequence). CDR3 in amino acids: CASSFNTGGNTIYF. Filled out from reference TRBV7-9 and TRBJ1-3, the complete variable domain reads DTGVSQNPRHKITKRGQNVTFRCDPISEHNRLYWYRQTLGQGPEFLTYFQNEAQLEKSRLLSDRFSAERPKGSFSTLEIQRTEQGDSAMYLCASSFNTGGNTIYFGEGSWLTVV.

The gene calls are TRBV30 and TRBJ2-3. This CDR3 has 12 residues. Germline values: CDR1 GTSNPN, CDR2 SVGIG (reference sequence). CDR3 region: CAWSVVADTQYF.

The V call is TRBV7-3, the J call TRBJ2-1; TCRdb names TRBD1, which stays unverified in the absence of DNA. Germline assignment: CDR1 SGHTA and CDR2 FQGTGA. The CDR3 spans 14 residues. CDR3 residues: CASSFTGHGDEQFF. Looking up the rest from reference TRBV7-3 and TRBJ2-1 gives the full variable domain: GAGVSQTPSNKVTEKGKYVELRCDPISGHTALYWYRQSLGQGPEFLIYFQGTGAADDSGLPNDRFFAVRPEGSVSTLKIQRTERGDSAVYLCASSFTGHGDEQFFGPGTRLTVL.

CDR3 sequence reads: CSAREKDRELAPLHF. The rearrangement joins TRBV20-1 to TRBJ1-6; absent DNA, TCRdb's TRBD1 call cannot be checked. Germline CDR1 is DFQATT and CDR2 is SNEGSKA (reference sequence). The CDR3 is 15 residues long.

This chain uses TRBV10-1 with TRBJ2-7. Germline V CDR1 and CDR2: WNHNN, SYGVQD (reference sequence). This CDR3 has 15 amino acids. The CDR3 loop is CASSESTGPSYEQYF.

The CDR3 loop reads CASSPTKLAGDTGELFF. V and J are TRBV18 and TRBJ2-2; TCRdb's D gene call, TRBD2, goes unchecked for lack of DNA. The CDR3 contains 17 residues. CDR1 is KGHSH, CDR2 LQKENI, per germline.

The rearrangement links TRBV7-3 to TRBJ2-3; TCRdb calls TRBD1, which cannot be checked without DNA. The CDR3 has 18 amino acids. The germline gives CDR1 SGHTA, CDR2 FQGTGA. The CDR3 sequence: CASSFGLRGASSTDTQYF.

The rearrangement uses TRBV11-3 and TRBJ2-1; TCRdb calls TRBD1, which cannot be checked without DNA. CDR1 and CDR2 (germline): SGHNT, YENEEA. This CDR3 region has 15 residues. CDR3 sequence: CASSLEGARGNEQFF.

The CDR3 is CSARDQLAGESEQYF. This chain uses TRBV20-1 with TRBJ2-7; TCRdb's D gene call, TRBD2, goes unchecked for lack of DNA. Germline V gene sequence: CDR1 DFQATT, CDR2 SNEGSKA (reference sequence). CDR3 length: 15 amino acids.

The chain couples TRBV5-1 to TRBJ2-1; no DNA is available, so the TRBD2 call from TCRdb remains unchecked. From germline, CDR1 is SGHRS and CDR2 YFSETQ. The CDR3 sequence is 15 residues long. The CDR3 protein is CASRDSGNTYNEQFF.

CDR3: CASSYLFTGGDEQYF. The chain links TRBV6-5 to TRBJ2-7; TCRdb gives TRBD1 as the D gene, but with no DNA this cannot be confirmed. This CDR3 comprises 15 residues. Germline V gene sequence: CDR1 MNHEY, CDR2 SVGAGI.

The gene calls are TRBV12-3 or TRBV12-4 and TRBJ2-3. The CDR3 sequence is 14 residues long. CDR3 sequence reads: CASSFRLDTDTQYF.

The chain is built from TRBV11-2 and TRBJ1-3; TCRdb reports TRBD1, a call that lacks DNA to check it against. The V gene's germline CDR1 is SGHAT and CDR2 FQNNGV. This CDR3 comprises 15 residues. CDR3 region: CASSAGPTSGNTIYF.

The rearrangement joins TRBV11-2 to TRBJ2-7; TCRdb names TRBD2, which stays unverified in the absence of DNA. The CDR3 spans 16 residues. CDR1 is SGHAT and CDR2 is FQNNGV in the germline V gene. CDR3 residues: CASSSILKGSVSGQYF.

The chain uses TRBV5-1 and TRBJ1-4; TCRdb names TRBD1, which stays unverified in the absence of DNA. Germline V gives CDR1 SGHRS, CDR2 YFSETQ. This CDR3 has 17 amino acids. CDR3 sequence reads: CASSFGQRVNEHEKLFF.

The J gene is TRBJ2-3, the V gene TRBV4-1; TCRdb proposes TRBD2, but this gene call is untestable without DNA. CDR3 length: 16 amino acids. CDR1 is MGHRA and CDR2 is YSYEKL in the germline V gene. The CDR3: CASSGRLAGVADTQYF.

This chain connects TRBV19 to TRBJ2-2. The V gene's germline CDR1 is LNHDA and CDR2 SQIVND (reference sequence). The CDR3 consists of 13 residues. This CDR3 is CASSLSITGELFF.